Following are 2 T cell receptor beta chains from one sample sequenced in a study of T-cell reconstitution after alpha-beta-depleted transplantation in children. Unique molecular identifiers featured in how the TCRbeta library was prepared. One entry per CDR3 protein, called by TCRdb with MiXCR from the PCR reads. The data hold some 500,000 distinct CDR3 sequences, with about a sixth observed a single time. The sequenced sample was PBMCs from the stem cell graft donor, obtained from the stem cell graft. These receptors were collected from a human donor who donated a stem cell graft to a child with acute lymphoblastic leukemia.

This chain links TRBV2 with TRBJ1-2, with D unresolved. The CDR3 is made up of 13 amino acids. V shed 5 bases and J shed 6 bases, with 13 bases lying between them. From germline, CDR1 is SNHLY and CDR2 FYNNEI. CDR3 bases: TGTGCCAGCAGTCGGTCAGAACTGGATGGCTACACCTTC. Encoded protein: CASSRSELDGYTF.

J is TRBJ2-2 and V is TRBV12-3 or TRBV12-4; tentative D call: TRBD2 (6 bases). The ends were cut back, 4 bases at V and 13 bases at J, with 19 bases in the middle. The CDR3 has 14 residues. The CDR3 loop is CASSYSQGRGWLFF. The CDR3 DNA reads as TGTGCCAGCAGTTATTCCCAGGGCCGGGGGTGGCTGTTTTTT.